This T cell receptor (beta chain) is drawn from a study of patients and donors after allogeneic stem cell transplantation. A single record per CDR3 protein comes from TCRdb applying MiXCR to the RT-PCR reads. This table holds approximately 250,000 distinct CDR3 sequences, 14% found once. V lost 5 bases and J 4 bases, leaving 11 bases between the germline ends. Germline V gives CDR1 SGHTA, CDR2 FQGNSA. The CDR3 has 13 residues. Sequenced sample: blood, either unsorted or a sorted T cell fraction (not recorded which). The chain joins TRBV7-2 to TRBJ1-1; possible D gene TRBD1, 5 bases. This clonotype originated in a human donor who was either an allogeneic HSCT recipient or a stem cell or donor lymphocyte infusion donor (not recorded which). It is not recorded whose cells these are; they may come from a transplant donor. The CDR3 is CASSGGDGTEAFF. CDR3 DNA sequence: TGTGCCAGCAGCGGGGGGGACGGCACTGAAGCTTTCTTT.